This T cell receptor (beta chain) derives from a study of T-cell reconstitution after alpha-beta-depleted transplantation in children. The sample holds a few counts of this clonotype. The antigen is unknown. Study-level findings and limits: Newly produced T cells mostly accounted for T-cell counts and diversity one year post-transplant. Reportedly, roughly two months post-transplant, alpha-beta T cells arose from several hundred expanded graft clones. At day 60, the high TCRbeta diversity found in some patients originated from recipient T cells and thymic progenitors that had survived.

In germline, CDR1 is SGHKS, CDR2 YYEKEE (reference sequence). This CDR3 region has 13 residues. V dropped 0 bases and J dropped 9 bases, with 10 bases sitting between them. Construction of the TCRbeta library involved unique molecular identifiers. TCRdb itself ran the PCR reads through MiXCR, one entry per CDR3 protein. This table holds roughly 200,000 distinct CDR3 sequences, 5.5% to 7% found once. The specimen comprised PBMCs, sampled before TCRalphabeta/CD19-depleted stem cell transplant. The receptor was isolated from a boy aged 2 to 10 with acute lymphoblastic leukemia, due to receive a stem cell transplant. The chain couples TRBV5-5 to TRBJ1-5, with D unclear. Written as DNA, the CDR3 is TGTGCCAGCAGCTTGGGTGTTTTAGGGCCCCAGCATTTT. Translating it yields CASSLGVLGPQHF.